The 14 T cell receptor beta chains given below trace back to one sample, sequenced in a study of T cells in localized non-small cell lung cancer. The repertoire was sequenced with immunoSEQ multiplex PCR; TCRdb's copy has only in-frame clones and lacks some. This table holds about 77,000 clones, about 88% found once. Sample: peripheral blood, taken before any cancer treatment. The receptors shown here come from a woman aged 35 to 70 with stage I squamous cell lung carcinoma.

The chain combines TRBV5-1 with TRBJ1-1; 9 bases map to TRBD1. The germline CDR1 and CDR2 sequences are SGHRS and YFSETQ. The CDR3 is 15 amino acids. With 4 bases clipped from V and 4 bases from J, the junction kept 8 bases outside the gene matches. The chain's CDR3 is CASSTEQGAVTEAFF. The CDR3 nucleotides read TGCGCCAGCAGCACCGAACAGGGGGCTGTCACTGAAGCTTTCTTT. Using reference TRBV5-1 and TRBJ1-1 for the parts outside the CDR3, the full variable domain is KAGVTQTPRYLIKTRGQQVTLSCSPISGHRSVSWYQQTPGQGLQFLFEYFSETQRNKGNFPGRFSGRQFSNSRSEMNVSTLELGDSALYLCASSTEQGAVTEAFFGQGTRLTVV.

The gene calls are TRBV5-1 and TRBJ2-1, with 8 bases lining up with TRBD2. V dropped 0 bases and J dropped 4; count of bases not matched to a gene: 12. The CDR3 has 18 residues. The V gene's germline CDR1 is SGHRS and CDR2 YFSETQ. The CDR3 bases are TGCGCCAGCAGCTTGGGGGGCTCAAGCGGGGGCGAGTACAATGAGCAGTTCTTC. This translates into CASSLGGSSGGEYNEQFF.

This clone turned up a few times. This chain connects TRBV19 to TRBJ1-6, with a weak D call TRBD1 (5 bases). V was shortened by 3 bases and J by 8 bases, with 17 bases between the two germline ends. There are 16 residues in the CDR3. CDR1 LNHDA and CDR2 SQIVND come from the germline V gene (reference sequence). The CDR3 loop is CASSMDDDSRYSPLHF. The CDR3, as DNA: TGTGCCAGTAGTATGGATGATGACAGCCGCTATTCACCCCTCCACTTT.

The chain links TRBV19 to TRBJ1-5; D gene ambiguous. CDR1 and CDR2 (germline): LNHDA, SQIVND (reference sequence). V shed 2 bases and J shed 0 bases, with 8 bases lying between them. There are 15 residues in the CDR3. The CDR3 DNA is TGTGCCAGTAGTATAAGGGCCTATAGCAATCAGCCCCAGCATTTT. This translates into CASSIRAYSNQPQHF. Full variable domain (rest looked up from reference TRBV19 and TRBJ1-5): DGGITQSPKYLFRKEGQNVTLSCEQNLNHDAMYWYRQDPGQGLRLIYYSQIVNDFQKGDIAEGYSVSREKKESFPLTVTSAQKNPTAFYLCASSIRAYSNQPQHFGDGTRLSIL.

The chain recombines TRBV19 with TRBJ2-5; D may be TRBD1 (6 bases). The ends were cut back, 7 bases at V and 4 bases at J, with 19 bases in the middle. The length of the CDR3 is 15 residues. The germline V gene has CDR1 LNHDA and CDR2 SQIVND (reference sequence). CDR3 sequence (DNA): TGTGCCAGTATGCGTACGGGACACGGCGGAGAGACCCAGTACTTC. As protein: CASMRTGHGGETQYF.

A single count supports this clone. The chain recombines TRBV5-1 with TRBJ2-2; 10 bases fit TRBD2. The CDR3 consists of 15 residues. Germline CDR1 reads SGHRS; CDR2 reads YFSETQ. The V gene end was trimmed by 4 bases and the J gene end by 3 bases; junction bases not matched to a gene: 3. CDR3 amino acids: CASSASGGDTGELFF. CDR3 bases: TGCGCCAGCAGCGCGAGCGGGGGGGACACCGGGGAGCTGTTTTTT.

This sequence joins TRBV6-5 and TRBJ1-6, with D possibly being TRBD1 (6 bases). The CDR3 has 14 amino acids. The V end lost 6 bases, the J end lost 3 bases, and 9 bases lay between the germline ends. Germline V gene sequence: CDR1 MNHEY, CDR2 SVGAGI. The CDR3 bases are TGTGCCAGCAGAAACAGGGACTATAATTCACCCCTCCACTTT. This encodes CASRNRDYNSPLHF.

V and J are TRBV29-1 and TRBJ1-2; 9 bases map to TRBD1. In germline, CDR1 is SQVTM, CDR2 ANQGSEA. The CDR3 length is 11 residues. Losses at the gene ends were 7 bases for V and 6 bases for J; bases not matched to a gene: 3. The CDR3 DNA follows: TGCAGCGGTGGACAGGGGAATGGCTACACCTTC. This encodes CSGGQGNGYTF.

The chain links TRBV19 to TRBJ1-2; D gene ambiguous. V lost 6 bases, J lost 4 bases, and 18 bases lay in between. The CDR3 totals 15 residues. Per germline, CDR1 LNHDA and CDR2 SQIVND (reference sequence). CDR3 region: CASSPDNLVAYGYTF. The CDR3 region has the DNA TGTGCCAGTAGCCCCGACAATCTCGTCGCCTATGGCTACACCTTC.

DNA for the CDR3: TGTGCCAGCTCACCGGGACTAAAAGAGACCCAGTACTTC. Amino acid sequence: CASSPGLKETQYF. V is TRBV18 and J is TRBJ2-5; 7 bases agree with TRBD2. V lost 3 bases and J lost 3; bases outside the gene matches: 1. The CDR3 has 13 residues. Germline V gives CDR1 KGHSH, CDR2 LQKENI.

The chain joins TRBV6-5 to TRBJ1-1; TRBD1 might be the D (6 bases). The germline CDR1 and CDR2 sequences are MNHEY and SVGAGI. V shed 2 bases and J shed 5 bases, with 18 bases lying between them. The CDR3 is made up of 16 amino acids. The chain's CDR3 is CASSYGTGAQGTEAFF. In DNA, the CDR3 is TGTGCCAGCAGTTACGGAACGGGGGCGCAGGGTACTGAAGCTTTCTTT.

The CDR3 sequence: CASSLVAGANYGYTF. DNA for the CDR3: TGTGCCAGCAGCTTAGTGGCAGGGGCTAACTATGGCTACACCTTC. V gene TRBV11-3 combines with J gene TRBJ1-2, with a possible D match to TRBD1 (6 bases). Trimming shortened V by 1 base and J by 0 bases, and 9 bases separated the two germline ends. The CDR3 totals 15 residues. Germline V gene lookup returns CDR1 SGHNT and CDR2 YENEEA.

The rearrangement links TRBV29-1 to TRBJ2-7; D gene uncertain. V dropped 4 bases and J dropped 3 bases, with 10 bases sitting between them. CDR1 and CDR2 (germline): SQVTM, ANQGSEA. This CDR3 comprises 12 residues. The CDR3 sequence is CSVVLRNYEQYF. CDR3 DNA sequence: TGCAGCGTTGTGCTCAGGAACTACGAGCAGTACTTC.

The rearrangement joins TRBV5-6 to TRBJ2-1; D possibly corresponds to TRBD2 (6 bases). Trimming removed 2 bases from V and 0 bases from J, with 12 bases in between. The germline V gene encodes CDR1 SGHDT and CDR2 YYEEEE. CDR3 length equals 16 residues. CDR3 nucleotides: TGTGCCAGCAGCTTTTCGCTCGGGAGCTCCTACAATGAGCAGTTCTTC. Translating it yields CASSFSLGSSYNEQFF.